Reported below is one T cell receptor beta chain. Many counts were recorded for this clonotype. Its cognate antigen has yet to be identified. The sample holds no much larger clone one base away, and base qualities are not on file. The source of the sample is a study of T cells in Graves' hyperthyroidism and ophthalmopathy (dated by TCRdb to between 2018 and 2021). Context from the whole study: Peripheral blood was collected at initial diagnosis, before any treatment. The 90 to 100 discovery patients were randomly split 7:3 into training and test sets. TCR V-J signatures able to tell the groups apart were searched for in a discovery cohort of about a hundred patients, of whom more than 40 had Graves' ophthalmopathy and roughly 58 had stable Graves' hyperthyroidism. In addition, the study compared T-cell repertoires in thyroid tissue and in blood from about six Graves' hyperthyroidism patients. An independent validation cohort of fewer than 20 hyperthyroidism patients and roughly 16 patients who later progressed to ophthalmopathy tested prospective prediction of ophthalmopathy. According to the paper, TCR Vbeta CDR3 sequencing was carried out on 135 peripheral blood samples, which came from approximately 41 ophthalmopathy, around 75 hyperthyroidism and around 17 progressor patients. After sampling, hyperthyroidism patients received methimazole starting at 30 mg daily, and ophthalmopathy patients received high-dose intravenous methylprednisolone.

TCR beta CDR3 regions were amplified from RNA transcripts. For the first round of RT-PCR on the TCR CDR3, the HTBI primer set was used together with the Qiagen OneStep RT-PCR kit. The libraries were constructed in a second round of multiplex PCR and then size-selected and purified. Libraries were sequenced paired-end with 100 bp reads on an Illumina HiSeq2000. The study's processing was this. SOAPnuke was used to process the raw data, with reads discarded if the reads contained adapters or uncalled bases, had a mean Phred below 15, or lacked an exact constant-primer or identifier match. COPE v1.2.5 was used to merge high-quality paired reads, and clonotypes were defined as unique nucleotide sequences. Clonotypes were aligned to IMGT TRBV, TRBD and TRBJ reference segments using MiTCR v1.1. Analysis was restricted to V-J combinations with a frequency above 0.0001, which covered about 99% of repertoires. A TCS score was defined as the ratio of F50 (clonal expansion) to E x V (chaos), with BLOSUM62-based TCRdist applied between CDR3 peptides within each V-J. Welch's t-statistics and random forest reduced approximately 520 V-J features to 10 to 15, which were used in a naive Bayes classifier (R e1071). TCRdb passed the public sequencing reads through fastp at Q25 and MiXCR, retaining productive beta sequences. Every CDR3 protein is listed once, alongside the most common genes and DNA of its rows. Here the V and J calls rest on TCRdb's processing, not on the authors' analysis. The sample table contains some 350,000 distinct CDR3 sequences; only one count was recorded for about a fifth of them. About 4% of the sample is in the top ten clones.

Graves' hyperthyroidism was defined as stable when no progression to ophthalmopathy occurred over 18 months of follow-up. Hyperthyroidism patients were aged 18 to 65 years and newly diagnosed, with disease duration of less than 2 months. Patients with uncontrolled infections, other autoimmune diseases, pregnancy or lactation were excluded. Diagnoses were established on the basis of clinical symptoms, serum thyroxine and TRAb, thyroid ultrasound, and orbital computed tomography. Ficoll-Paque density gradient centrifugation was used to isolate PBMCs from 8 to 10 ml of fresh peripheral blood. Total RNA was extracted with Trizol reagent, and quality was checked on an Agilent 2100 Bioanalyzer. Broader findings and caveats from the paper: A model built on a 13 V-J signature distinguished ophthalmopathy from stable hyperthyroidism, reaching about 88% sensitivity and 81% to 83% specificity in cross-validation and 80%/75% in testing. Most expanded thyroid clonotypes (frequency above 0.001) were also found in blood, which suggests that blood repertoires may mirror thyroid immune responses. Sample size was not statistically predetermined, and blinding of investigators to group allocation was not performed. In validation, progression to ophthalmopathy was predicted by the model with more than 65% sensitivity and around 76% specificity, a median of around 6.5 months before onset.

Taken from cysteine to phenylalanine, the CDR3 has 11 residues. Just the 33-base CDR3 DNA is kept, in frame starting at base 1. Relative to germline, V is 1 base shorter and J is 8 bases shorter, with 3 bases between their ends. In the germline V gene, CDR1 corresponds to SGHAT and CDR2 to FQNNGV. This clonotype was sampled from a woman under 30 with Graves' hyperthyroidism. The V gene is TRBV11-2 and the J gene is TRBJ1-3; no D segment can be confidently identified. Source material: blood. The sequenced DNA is TGTGCCAGCAGCTTAGGGGACACCATATATTTT. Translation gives CASSLGDTIYF. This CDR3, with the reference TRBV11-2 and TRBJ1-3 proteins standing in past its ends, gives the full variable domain EAGVAQSPRYKIIEKRQSVAFWCNPISGHATLYWYQQILGQGPKLLIQFQNNGVVDDSQLPKDRFSAERLKGVDSTLKIQPAKLEDSAVYLCASSLGDTIYFGEGSWLTVV.